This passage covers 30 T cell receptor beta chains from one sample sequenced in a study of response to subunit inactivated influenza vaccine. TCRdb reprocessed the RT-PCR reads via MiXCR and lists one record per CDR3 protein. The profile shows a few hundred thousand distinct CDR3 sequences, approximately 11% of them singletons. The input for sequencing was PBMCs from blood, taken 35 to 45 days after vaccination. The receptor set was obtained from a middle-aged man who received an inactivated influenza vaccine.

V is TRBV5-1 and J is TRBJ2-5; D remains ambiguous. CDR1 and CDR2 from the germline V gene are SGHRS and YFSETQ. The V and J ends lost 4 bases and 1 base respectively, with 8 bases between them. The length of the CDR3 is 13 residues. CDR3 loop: CASSPPPQETQYF. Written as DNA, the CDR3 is TGCGCCAGCAGCCCGCCACCCCAAGAGACCCAGTACTTC. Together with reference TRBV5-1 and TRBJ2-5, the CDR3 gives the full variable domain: KAGVTQTPRYLIKTRGQQVTLSCSPISGHRSVSWYQQTPGQGLQFLFEYFSETQRNKGNFPGRFSGRQFSNSRSEMNVSTLELGDSALYLCASSPPPQETQYFGPGTRLLVL.

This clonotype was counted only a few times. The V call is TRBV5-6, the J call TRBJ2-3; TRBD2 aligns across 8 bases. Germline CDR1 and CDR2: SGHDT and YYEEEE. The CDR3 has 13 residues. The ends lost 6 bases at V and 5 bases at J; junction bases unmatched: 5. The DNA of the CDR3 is TGTGCCAGCACCTCCCGGGGGGGAGATACGCAGTATTTT. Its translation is CASTSRGGDTQYF.

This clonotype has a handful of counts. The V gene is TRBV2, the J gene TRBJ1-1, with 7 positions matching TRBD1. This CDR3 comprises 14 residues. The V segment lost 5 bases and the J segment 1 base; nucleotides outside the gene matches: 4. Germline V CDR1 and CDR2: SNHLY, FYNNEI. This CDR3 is CASSNRGPNTEAFF. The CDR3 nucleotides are TGTGCCAGCAGTAACAGGGGCCCGAACACTGAAGCTTTCTTT.

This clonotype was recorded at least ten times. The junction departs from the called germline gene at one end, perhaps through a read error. DNA for the CDR3: TGTGCCAGCAGCCTGGGGGCCAGTATTCAAGGGACCCAGTACTTC. This encodes CASSLGASIQGTQYF. The V gene is TRBV7-8, the J gene TRBJ2-5; D possibly corresponds to TRBD1 (6 bases). Germline V gives CDR1 SGHVS, CDR2 FQNEAQ. CDR3 size: 15 residues.

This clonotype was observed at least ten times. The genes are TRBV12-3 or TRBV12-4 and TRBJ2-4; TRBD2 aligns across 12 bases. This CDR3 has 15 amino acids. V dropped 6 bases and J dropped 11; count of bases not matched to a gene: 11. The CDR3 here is CASSASGRALDVQYF. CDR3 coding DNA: TGTGCCAGCAGCGCTAGCGGGAGGGCGCTTGATGTTCAGTACTTC.

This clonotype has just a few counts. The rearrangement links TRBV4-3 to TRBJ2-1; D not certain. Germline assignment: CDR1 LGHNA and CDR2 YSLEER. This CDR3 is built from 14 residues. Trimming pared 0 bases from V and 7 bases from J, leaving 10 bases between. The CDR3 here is CASSQEGYGNEQFF. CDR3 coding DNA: TGCGCCAGCAGCCAAGAGGGTTATGGGAATGAGCAGTTCTTC.

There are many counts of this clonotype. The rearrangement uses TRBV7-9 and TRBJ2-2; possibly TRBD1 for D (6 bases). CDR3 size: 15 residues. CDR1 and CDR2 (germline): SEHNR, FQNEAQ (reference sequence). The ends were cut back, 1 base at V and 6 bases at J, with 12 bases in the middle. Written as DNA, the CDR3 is TGTGCCAGCAGCTTAGACAGGGTTATTTCCGGGGAGCTGTTTTTT. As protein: CASSLDRVISGELFF.

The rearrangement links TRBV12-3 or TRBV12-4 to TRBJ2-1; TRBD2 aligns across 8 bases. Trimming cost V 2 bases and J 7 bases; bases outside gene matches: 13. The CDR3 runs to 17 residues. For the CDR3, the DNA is TGTGCCAGCAGTTTAAGGGCAGGCGGGAGGTTCGCAAATGAGCAGTTCTTC. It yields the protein CASSLRAGGRFANEQFF.

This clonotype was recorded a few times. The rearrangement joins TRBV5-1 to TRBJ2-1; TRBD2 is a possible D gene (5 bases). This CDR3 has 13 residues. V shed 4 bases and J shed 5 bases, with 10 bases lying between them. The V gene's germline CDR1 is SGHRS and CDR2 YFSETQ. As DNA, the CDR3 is TGCGCCAGCAGCCGCTCGGGGAACAATGAGCAGTTCTTC. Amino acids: CASSRSGNNEQFF.

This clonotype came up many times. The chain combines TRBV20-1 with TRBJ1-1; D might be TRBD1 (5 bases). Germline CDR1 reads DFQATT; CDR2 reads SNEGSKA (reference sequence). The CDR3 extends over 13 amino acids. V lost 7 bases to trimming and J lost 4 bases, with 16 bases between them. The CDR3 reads CSGPTGGGTEAFF. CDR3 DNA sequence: TGCAGTGGGCCAACGGGGGGAGGCACTGAAGCTTTCTTT.

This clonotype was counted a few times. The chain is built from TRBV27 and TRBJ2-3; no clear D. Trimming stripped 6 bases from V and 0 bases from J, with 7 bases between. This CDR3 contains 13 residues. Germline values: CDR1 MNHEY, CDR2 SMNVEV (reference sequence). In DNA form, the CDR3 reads TGTGCCAGCAGGCCCCATAGCACAGATACGCAGTATTTT. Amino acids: CASRPHSTDTQYF.

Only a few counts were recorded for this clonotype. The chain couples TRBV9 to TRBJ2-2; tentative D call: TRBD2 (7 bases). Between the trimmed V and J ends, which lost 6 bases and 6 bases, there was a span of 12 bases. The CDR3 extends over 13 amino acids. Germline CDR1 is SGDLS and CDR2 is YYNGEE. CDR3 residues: CASNHGGPGELFF. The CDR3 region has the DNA TGTGCCAGCAACCACGGGGGGCCCGGGGAGCTGTTTTTT.

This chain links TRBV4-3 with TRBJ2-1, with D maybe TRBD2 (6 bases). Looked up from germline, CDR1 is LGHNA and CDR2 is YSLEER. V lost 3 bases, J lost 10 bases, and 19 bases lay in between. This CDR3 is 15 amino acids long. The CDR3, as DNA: TGCGCCAGCAGCCAGGCCAGGACCTTAGGAGGGGAGCAGTTCTTC. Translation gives CASSQARTLGGEQFF.

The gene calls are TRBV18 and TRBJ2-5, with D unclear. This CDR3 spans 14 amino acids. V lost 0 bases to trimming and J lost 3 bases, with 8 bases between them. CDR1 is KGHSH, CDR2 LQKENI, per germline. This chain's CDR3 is CASSPPTLKETQYF. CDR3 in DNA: TGTGCCAGCTCACCACCGACCTTGAAAGAGACCCAGTACTTC.

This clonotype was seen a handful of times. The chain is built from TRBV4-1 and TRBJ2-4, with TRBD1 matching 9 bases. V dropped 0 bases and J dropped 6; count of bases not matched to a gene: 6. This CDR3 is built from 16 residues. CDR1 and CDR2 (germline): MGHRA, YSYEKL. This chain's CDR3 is CASSQDDRGARNIQYF. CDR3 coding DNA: TGCGCCAGCAGCCAAGATGACAGGGGGGCTAGAAACATTCAGTACTTC.

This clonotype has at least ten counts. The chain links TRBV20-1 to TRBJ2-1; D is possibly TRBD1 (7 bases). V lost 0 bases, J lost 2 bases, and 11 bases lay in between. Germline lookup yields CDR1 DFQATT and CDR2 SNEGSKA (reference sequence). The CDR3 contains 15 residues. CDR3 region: CSAREAGGTYNEQFF. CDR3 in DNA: TGCAGTGCTAGAGAGGCAGGGGGGACCTACAATGAGCAGTTCTTC.

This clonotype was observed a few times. The CDR3 loop is CSARDLSQGLNQPQHF. CDR3 nucleotide sequence: TGCAGTGCTAGAGATCTTTCACAGGGGCTCAATCAGCCCCAGCATTTT. J is TRBJ1-5 and V is TRBV20-1; 7 bases fit TRBD1. CDR1 and CDR2 from the germline V gene are DFQATT and SNEGSKA (reference sequence). Trimming took 0 bases from V and 3 from J; bases not matched to a gene: 8. This CDR3 has 16 residues.

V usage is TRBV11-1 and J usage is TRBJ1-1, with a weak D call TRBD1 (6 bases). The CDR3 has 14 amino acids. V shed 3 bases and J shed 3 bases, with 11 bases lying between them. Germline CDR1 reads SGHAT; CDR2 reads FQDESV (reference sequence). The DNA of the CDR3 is TGTGCCAGCAGCTTCAACAAGGGGGACACTGAAGCTTTCTTT. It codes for CASSFNKGDTEAFF.

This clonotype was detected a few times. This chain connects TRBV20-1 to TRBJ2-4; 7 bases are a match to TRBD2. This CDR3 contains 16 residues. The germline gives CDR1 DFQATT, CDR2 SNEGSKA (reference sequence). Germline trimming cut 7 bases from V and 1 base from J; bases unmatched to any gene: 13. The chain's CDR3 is CSGRASGLGAKNIQYF. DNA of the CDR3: TGCAGTGGAAGGGCTAGCGGCCTGGGGGCCAAAAACATTCAGTACTTC.

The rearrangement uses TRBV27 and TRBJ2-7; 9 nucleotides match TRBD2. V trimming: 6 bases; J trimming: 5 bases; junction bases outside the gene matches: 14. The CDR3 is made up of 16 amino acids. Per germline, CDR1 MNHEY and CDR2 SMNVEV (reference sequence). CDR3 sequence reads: CASSLNPAGTSNEQYF. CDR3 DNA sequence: TGTGCCAGCAGCCTTAACCCCGCCGGGACTAGCAACGAGCAGTACTTC.

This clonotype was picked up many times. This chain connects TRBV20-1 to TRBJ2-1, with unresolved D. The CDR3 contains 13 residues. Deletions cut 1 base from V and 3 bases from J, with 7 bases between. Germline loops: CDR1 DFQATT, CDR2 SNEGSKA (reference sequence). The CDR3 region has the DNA TGCAGTGCTAGAGTGCCGGACTACAATGAGCAGTTCTTC. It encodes CSARVPDYNEQFF.

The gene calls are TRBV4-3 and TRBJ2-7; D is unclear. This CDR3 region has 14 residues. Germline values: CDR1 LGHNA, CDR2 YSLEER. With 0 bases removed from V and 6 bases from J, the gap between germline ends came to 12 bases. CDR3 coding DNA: TGCGCCAGCAGCCAAGACTATAGCTTCAGCGAGCAGTACTTC. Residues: CASSQDYSFSEQYF.

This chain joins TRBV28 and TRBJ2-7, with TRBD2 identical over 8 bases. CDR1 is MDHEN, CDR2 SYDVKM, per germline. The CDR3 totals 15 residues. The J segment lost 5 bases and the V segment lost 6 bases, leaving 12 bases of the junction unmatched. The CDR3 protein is CASSGGGAGTDEQYF. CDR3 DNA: TGTGCCAGCAGCGGGGGGGGGGCCGGGACCGACGAGCAGTACTTC.

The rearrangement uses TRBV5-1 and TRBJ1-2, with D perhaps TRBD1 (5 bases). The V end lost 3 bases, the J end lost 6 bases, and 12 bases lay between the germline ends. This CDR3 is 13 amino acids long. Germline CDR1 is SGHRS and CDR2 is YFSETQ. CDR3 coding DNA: TGCGCCAGCAGCTCCCAGGGCGCAAATGGCTACACCTTC. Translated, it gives CASSSQGANGYTF.

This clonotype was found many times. The CDR3 spells CASSQDWGTNQPQHF. CDR3 nucleotide sequence: TGCGCCAGCAGCCAAGATTGGGGTACAAATCAGCCCCAGCATTTT. The chain recombines TRBV4-3 with TRBJ1-5; D unresolved. The CDR3 totals 15 residues. Germline values: CDR1 LGHNA, CDR2 YSLEER. Trimming left V 0 bases short and J 4 bases short, with 10 bases between.

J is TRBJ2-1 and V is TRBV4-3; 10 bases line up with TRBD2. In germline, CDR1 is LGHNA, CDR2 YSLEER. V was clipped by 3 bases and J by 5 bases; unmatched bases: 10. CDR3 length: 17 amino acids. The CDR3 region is CASSHKPSGSSNNEQFF. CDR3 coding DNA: TGCGCCAGCAGCCATAAACCTAGCGGGAGTTCCAACAATGAGCAGTTCTTC.

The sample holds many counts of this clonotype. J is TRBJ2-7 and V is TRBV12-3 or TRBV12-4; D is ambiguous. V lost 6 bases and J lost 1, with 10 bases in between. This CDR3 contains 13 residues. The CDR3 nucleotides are TGTGCCAGCAGCCGAGCAGGATCCTACGAGCAGTACTTC. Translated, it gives CASSRAGSYEQYF.

The CDR3 protein is CASSFLTQGARGNEQFF. CDR3 nucleotide sequence: TGTGCCAGCAGTTTTCTTACACAGGGGGCGCGTGGGAATGAGCAGTTCTTC. V usage is TRBV27 and J usage is TRBJ2-1, with TRBD1 matching 9 bases. CDR1 is MNHEY, CDR2 SMNVEV, per germline (reference sequence). The CDR3 is 17 amino acids. Unmatched junction bases numbered 13, after V lost 3 bases and J lost 7 bases.

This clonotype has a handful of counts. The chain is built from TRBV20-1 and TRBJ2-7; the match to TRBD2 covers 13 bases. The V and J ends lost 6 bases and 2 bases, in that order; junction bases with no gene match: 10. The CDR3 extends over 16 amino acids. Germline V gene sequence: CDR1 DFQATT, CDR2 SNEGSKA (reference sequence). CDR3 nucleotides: TGCAGTGCCACCTGGGGACTAGCGGGACTTACCTACGAGCAGTACTTC. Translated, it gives CSATWGLAGLTYEQYF.

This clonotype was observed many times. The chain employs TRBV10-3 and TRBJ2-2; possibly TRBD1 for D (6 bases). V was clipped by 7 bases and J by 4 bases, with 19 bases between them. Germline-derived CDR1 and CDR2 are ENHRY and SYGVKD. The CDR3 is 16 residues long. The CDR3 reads CAINDRTEIGTGELFF. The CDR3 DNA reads TGTGCCATCAACGATCGGACAGAGATAGGCACCGGGGAGCTGTTTTTT.